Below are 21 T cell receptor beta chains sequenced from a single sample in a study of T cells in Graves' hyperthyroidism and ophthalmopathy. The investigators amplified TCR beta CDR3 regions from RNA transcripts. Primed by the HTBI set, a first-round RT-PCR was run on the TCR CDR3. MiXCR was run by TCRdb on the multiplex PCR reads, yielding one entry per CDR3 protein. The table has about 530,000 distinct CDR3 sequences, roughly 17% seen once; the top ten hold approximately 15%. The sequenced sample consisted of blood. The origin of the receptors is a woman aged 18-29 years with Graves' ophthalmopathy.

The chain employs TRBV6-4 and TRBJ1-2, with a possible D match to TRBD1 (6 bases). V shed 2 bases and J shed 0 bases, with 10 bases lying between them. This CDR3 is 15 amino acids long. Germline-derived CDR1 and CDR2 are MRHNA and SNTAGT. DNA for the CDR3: TGTGCCAGCAGTGACCTGGGGGCCGCTAACTATGGCTACACCTTC. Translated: CASSDLGAANYGYTF.

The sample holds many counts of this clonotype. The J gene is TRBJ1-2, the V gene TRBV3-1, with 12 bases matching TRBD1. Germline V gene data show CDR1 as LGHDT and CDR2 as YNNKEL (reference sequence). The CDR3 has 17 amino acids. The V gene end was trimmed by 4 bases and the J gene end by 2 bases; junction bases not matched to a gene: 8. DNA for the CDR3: TGTGCCAGCAGCCCGGGACAGGGGGCGAAGGGCAACTATGGCTACACCTTC. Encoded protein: CASSPGQGAKGNYGYTF.

Here the CDR3 reads CASSPRRSNAEQYF. In DNA, the CDR3 is TGTGCCAGCAGTCCCCGAAGATCGAACGCCGAGCAGTACTTC. J is TRBJ2-7 and V is TRBV28, with no clear D. The CDR3 spans 14 residues. Trimming removed 5 bases from V and 6 bases from J, with 17 bases in between. Per the germline V gene, CDR1 is MDHEN and CDR2 is SYDVKM.

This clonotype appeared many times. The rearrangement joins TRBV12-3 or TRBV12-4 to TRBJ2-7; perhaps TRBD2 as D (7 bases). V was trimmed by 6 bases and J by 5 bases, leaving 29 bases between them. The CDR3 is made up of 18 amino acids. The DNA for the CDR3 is TGTGCCAGCAGCCCCCAAAACGGGAGGACAGCGAGAATCCACGAGCAGTACTTC. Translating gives CASSPQNGRTARIHEQYF.

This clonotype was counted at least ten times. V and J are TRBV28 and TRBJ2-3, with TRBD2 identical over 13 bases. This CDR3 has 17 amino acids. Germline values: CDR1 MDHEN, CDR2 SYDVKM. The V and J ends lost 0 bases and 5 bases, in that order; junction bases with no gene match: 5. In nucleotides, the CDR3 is TGTGCCAGCAGTTTATGGGGACTAGCGGGGAGTCAAGATACGCAGTATTTT. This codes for CASSLWGLAGSQDTQYF.

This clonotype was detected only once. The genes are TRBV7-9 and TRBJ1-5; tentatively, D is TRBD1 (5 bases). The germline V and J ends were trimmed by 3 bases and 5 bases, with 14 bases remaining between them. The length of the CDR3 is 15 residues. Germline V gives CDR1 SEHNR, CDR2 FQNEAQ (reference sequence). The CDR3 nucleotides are TGTGCCAGCAGCTTGGAGACAGAGGTTGATCAGCCCCAGCATTTT. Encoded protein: CASSLETEVDQPQHF.

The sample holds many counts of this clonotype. The CDR3 sequence: CASRLQANTEAFF. The CDR3 DNA follows: TGCGCCAGCAGGTTACAGGCGAACACTGAAGCTTTCTTT. This chain joins TRBV5-1 and TRBJ1-1; D is perhaps TRBD1 (5 bases). Trimming stripped 5 bases from V and 1 base from J, with 9 bases between. The CDR3 has 13 residues. Germline CDR1 reads SGHRS; CDR2 reads YFSETQ.

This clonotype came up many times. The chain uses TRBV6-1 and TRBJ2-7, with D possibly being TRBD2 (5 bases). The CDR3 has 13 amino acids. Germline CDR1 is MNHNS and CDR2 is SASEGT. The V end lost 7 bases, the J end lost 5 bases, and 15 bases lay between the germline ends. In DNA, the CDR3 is TGTGCCAGCACAGCGAGGGAGTTTGACGAGCAGTACTTC. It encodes CASTAREFDEQYF.

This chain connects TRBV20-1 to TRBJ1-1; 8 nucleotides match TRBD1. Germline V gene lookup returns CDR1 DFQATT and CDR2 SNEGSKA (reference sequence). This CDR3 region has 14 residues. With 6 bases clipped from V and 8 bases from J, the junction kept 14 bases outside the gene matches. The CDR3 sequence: CSAGGRDRRNEAFF. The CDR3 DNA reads TGCAGTGCGGGGGGCAGGGACAGGAGAAACGAAGCTTTCTTT.

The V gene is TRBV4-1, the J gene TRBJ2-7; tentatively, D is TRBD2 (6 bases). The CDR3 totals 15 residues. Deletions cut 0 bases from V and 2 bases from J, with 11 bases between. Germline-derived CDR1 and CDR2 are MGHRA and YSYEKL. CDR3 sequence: CASSQDREVPYEQYF. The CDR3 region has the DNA TGCGCCAGCAGCCAAGACAGGGAGGTACCCTACGAGCAGTACTTC.

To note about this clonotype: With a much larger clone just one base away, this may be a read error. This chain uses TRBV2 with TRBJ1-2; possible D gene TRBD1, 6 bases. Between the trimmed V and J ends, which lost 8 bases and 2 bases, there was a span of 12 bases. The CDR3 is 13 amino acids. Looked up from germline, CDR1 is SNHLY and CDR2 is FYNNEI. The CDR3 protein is CASLDRPNYGYTF. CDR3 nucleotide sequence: TGTGCCAGCTTGGACAGACCAAACTATGGCTACACCTTC.

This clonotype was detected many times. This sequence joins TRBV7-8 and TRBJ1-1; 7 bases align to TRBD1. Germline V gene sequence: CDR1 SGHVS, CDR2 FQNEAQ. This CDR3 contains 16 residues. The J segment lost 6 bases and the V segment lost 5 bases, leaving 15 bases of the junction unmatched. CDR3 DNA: TGTGCCAGCAGCCACCGCGGTACAGGGGTTATCGCTGAAGCTTTCTTT. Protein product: CASSHRGTGVIAEAFF.

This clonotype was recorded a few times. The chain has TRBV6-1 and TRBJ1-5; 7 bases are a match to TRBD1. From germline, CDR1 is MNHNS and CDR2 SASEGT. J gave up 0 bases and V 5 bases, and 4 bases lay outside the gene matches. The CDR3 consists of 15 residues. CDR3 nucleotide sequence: TGTGCCAGCAGTCCGGGACAGATTAGCAATCAGCCCCAGCATTTT. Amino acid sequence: CASSPGQISNQPQHF.

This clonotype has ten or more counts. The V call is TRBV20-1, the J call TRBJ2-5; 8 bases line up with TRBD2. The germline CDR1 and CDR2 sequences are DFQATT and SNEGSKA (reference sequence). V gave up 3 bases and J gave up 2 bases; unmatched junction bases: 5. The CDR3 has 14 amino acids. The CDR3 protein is CSASVSGGQETQYF. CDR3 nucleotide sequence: TGCAGTGCTAGCGTATCGGGGGGGCAAGAGACCCAGTACTTC.

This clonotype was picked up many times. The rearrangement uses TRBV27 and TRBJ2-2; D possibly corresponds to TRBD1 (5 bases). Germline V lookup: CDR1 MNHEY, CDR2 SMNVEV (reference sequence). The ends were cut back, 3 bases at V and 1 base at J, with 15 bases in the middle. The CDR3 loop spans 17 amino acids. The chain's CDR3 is CASSLKGQGVNTGELFF. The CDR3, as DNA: TGTGCCAGCAGTTTGAAGGGGCAGGGTGTGAACACCGGGGAGCTGTTTTTT.

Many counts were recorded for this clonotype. CDR3 amino acids: CASSSDSHNTEAFF. As DNA, the CDR3 is TGTGCCAGCAGCTCGGACAGCCACAACACTGAAGCTTTCTTT. The chain joins TRBV7-3 to TRBJ1-1, with D possibly TRBD1 on 6 matching bases. This CDR3 is built from 14 residues. Trimming took 4 bases from V and 2 from J, leaving 11 bases between them. From germline, CDR1 is SGHTA and CDR2 FQGTGA. Full variable domain (remainder filled in from reference TRBV7-3 and TRBJ1-1): GAGVSQTPSNKVTEKGKYVELRCDPISGHTALYWYRQSLGQGPEFLIYFQGTGAADDSGLPNDRFFAVRPEGSVSTLKIQRTERGDSAVYLCASSSDSHNTEAFFGQGTRLTVV.

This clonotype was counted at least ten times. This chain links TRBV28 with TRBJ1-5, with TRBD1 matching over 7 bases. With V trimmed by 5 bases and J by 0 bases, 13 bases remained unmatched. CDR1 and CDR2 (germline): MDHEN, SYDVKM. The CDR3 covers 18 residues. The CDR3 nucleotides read TGTGCCAGCAGTACCTCCGGGACAGAGTTCTATAGCAATCAGCCCCAGCATTTT. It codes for CASSTSGTEFYSNQPQHF. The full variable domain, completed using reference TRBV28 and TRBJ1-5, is DVKVTQSSRYLVKRTGEKVFLECVQDMDHENMFWYRQDPGLGLRLIYFSYDVKMKEKGDIPEGYSVSREKKERFSLILESASTNQTSMYLCASSTSGTEFYSNQPQHFGDGTRLSIL.

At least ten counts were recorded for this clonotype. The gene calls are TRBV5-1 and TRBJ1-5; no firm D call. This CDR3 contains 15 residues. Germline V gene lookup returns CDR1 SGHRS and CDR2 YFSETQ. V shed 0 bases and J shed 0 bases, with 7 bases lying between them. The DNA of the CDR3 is TGCGCCAGCAGCTTGGACGCGGGTAGCAATCAGCCCCAGCATTTT. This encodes CASSLDAGSNQPQHF.

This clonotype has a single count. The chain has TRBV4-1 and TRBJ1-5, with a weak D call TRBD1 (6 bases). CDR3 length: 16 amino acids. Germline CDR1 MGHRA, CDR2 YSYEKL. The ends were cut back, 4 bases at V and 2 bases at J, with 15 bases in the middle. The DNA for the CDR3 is TGCGCCAGCAGCCGAGAGACAGGAGTCGGCAATCAGCCCCAGCATTTT. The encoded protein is CASSRETGVGNQPQHF.

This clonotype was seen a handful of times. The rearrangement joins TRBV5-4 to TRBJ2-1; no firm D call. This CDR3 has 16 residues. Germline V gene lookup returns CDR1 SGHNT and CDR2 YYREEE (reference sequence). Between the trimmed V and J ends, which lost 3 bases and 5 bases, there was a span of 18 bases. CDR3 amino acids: CASSSPPQDRNNEQFF. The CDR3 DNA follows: TGTGCCAGCAGCTCTCCCCCACAAGATCGAAACAATGAGCAGTTCTTC.

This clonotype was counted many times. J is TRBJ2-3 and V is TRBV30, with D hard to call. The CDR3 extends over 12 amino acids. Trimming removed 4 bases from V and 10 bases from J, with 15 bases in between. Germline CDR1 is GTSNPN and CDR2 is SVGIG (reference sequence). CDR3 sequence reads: CAWKTASVAQYF. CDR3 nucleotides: TGTGCCTGGAAAACCGCAAGTGTGGCGCAGTATTTT.